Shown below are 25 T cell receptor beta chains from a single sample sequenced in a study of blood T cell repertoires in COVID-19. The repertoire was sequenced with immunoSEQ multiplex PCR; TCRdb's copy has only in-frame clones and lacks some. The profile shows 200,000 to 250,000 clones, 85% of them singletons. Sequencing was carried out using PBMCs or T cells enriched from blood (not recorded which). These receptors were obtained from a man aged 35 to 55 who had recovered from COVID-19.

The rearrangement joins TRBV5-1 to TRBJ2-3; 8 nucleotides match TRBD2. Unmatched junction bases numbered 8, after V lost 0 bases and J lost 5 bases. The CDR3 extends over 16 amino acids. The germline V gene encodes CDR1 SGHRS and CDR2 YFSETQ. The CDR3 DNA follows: TGCGCCAGCAGCTTGGAAAGAGCGGGAGCTGGAGATACGCAGTATTTT. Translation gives CASSLERAGAGDTQYF.

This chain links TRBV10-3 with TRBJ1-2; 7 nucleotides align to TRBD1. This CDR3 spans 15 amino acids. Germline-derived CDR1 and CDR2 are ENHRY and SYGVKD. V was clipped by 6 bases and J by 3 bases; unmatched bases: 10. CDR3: CAISEEIRGDYGYTF. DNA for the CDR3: TGTGCCATCAGCGAAGAAATCAGGGGGGACTATGGCTACACCTTC.

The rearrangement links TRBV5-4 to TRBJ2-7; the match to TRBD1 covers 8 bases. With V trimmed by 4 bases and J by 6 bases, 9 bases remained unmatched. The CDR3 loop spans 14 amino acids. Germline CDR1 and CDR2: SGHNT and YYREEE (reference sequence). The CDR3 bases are TGTGCCAGCAGCGACCGGGACAGGCGTGGCGAGCAGTACTTC. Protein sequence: CASSDRDRRGEQYF.

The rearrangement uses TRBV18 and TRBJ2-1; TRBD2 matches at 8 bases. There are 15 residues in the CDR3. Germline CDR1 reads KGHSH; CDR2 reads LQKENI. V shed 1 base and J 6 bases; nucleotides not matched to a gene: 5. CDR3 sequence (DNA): TGTGCCAGCTCACCACAACTAGCGGCTAGCAATGAGCAGTTCTTC. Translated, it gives CASSPQLAASNEQFF.

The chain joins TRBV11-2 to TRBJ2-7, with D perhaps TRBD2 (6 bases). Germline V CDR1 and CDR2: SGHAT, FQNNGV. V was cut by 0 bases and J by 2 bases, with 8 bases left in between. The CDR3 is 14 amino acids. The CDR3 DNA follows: TGTGCCAGCAGCTTAGAGGGAGGACCCTACGAGCAGTACTTC. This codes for CASSLEGGPYEQYF.

The CDR3 sequence is CASSLRQGAYEQYF. The CDR3 bases are TGCGCCAGCAGCCTCCGACAGGGTGCCTACGAGCAGTACTTC. The chain carries TRBV5-1 and TRBJ2-7, with 7 bases matching TRBD1. Germline CDR1 and CDR2: SGHRS and YFSETQ. V lost 4 bases and J lost 2; bases outside the gene matches: 6. This CDR3 spans 14 amino acids.

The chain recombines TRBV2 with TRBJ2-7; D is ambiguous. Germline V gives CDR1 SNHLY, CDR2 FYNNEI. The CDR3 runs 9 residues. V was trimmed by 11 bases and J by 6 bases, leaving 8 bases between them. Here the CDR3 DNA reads TGTGCCTGCGCTCTCGAGCAGTACTTC. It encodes CACALEQYF. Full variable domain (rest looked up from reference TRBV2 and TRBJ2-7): EPEVTQTPSHQVTQMGQEVILRCVPISNHLYFYWYRQILGQKVEFLVSFYNNEISEKSEIFDDQFSVERPDGSNFTLKIRSTKLEDSAMYFCACALEQYFGPGTRLTVT.

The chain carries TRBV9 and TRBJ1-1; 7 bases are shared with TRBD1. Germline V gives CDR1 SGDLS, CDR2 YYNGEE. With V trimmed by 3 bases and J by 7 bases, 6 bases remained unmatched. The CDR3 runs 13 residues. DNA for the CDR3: TGTGCCAGCAGCGCAAACGGGGACAGTGAAGCTTTCTTT. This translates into CASSANGDSEAFF.

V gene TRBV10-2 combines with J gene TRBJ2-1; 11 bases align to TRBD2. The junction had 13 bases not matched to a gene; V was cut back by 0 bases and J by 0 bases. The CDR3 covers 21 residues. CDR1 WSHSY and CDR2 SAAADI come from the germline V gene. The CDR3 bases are TGCGCCAGCAGTGAGTCGAACCCGGGACTAGCGGAATCACGCTCCTACAATGAGCAGTTCTTC. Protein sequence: CASSESNPGLAESRSYNEQFF.

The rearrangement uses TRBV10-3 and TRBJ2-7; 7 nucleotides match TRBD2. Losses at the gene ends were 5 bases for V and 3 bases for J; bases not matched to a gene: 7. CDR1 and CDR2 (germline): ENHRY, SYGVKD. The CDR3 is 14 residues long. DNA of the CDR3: TGTGCCATCAGTCCGGGACTAACCATCTACGAGCAGTACTTC. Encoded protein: CAISPGLTIYEQYF.

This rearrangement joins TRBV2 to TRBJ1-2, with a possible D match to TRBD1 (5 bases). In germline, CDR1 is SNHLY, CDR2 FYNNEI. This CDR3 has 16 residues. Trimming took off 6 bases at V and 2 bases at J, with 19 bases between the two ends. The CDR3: CASRRTFIGRNYGYTF. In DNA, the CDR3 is TGTGCCAGCAGGAGGACATTCATAGGCCGGAACTATGGCTACACCTTC. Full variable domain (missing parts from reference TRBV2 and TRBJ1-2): EPEVTQTPSHQVTQMGQEVILRCVPISNHLYFYWYRQILGQKVEFLVSFYNNEISEKSEIFDDQFSVERPDGSNFTLKIRSTKLEDSAMYFCASRRTFIGRNYGYTFGSGTRLTVV.

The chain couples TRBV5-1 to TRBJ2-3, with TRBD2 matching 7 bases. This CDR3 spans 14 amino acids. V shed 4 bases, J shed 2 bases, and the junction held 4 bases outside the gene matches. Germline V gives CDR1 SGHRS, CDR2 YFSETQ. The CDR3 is CASSPGGYTDTQYF. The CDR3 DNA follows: TGCGCCAGCAGCCCGGGGGGATACACAGATACGCAGTATTTT.

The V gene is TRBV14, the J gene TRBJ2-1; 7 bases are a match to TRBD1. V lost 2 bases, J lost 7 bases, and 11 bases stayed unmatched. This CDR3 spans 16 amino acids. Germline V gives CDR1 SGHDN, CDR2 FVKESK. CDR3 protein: CASSQRRGQVNNEQFF. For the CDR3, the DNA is TGTGCCAGCAGCCAAAGGCGAGGACAGGTCAATAATGAGCAGTTCTTC.

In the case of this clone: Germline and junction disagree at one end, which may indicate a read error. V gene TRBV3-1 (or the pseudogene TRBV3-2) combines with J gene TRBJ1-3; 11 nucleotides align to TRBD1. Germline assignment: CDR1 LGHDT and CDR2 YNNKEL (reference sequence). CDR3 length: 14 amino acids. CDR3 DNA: TGTGTCAGCAGCCACCGGGACAGGGGGAACACCATATATTTT. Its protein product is CVSSHRDRGNTIYF.

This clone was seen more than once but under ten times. This CDR3 is CASSRPGQPQHF. The CDR3 DNA reads TGTGCCAGCAGTCGCCCCGGTCAGCCCCAGCATTTT. The rearrangement links TRBV12-3 or TRBV12-4 to TRBJ1-5; D ambiguous. The CDR3 is made up of 12 amino acids. The V end lost 5 bases, the J end lost 6 bases, and 8 bases lay between the germline ends.

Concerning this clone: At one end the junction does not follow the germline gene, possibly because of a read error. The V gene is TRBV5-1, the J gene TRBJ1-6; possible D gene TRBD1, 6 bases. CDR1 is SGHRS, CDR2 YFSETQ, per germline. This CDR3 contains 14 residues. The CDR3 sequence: CASSYGGYSSPLHF. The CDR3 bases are TGCGCCAGCAGCTATGGGGGCTATAGTTCACCCCTCCACTTT.

This chain's CDR3 is CASSSTSRGGNTIYF. CDR3 DNA: TGTGCCAGCAGCTCCACCTCGCGGGGGGGAAACACCATATATTTT. The chain has TRBV7-8 and TRBJ1-3; perhaps TRBD1 as D (5 bases). Trimming left V 4 bases short and J 4 bases short, with 14 bases between. The CDR3 length is 15 residues. Germline values: CDR1 SGHVS, CDR2 FQNEAQ.

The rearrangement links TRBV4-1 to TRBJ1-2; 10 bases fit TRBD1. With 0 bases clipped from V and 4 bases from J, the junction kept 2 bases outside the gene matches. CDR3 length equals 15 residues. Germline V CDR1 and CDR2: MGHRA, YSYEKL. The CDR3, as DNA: TGCGCCAGCAGCCAAGAGACAGGGGGCGTCTATGGCTACACCTTC. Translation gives CASSQETGGVYGYTF.

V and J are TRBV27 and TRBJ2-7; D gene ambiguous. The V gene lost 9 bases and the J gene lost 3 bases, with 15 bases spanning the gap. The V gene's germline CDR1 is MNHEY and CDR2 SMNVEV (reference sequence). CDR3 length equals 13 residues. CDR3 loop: CASTPYGGYEQYF. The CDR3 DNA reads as TGTGCCAGTACCCCTTACGGCGGCTACGAGCAGTACTTC.

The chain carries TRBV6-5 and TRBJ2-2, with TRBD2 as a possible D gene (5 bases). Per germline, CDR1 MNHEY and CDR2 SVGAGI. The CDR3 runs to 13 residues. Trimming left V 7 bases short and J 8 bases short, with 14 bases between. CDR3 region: CASISSEAGELFF. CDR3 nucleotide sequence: TGTGCCAGCATTAGCTCGGAGGCAGGGGAGCTGTTTTTT.

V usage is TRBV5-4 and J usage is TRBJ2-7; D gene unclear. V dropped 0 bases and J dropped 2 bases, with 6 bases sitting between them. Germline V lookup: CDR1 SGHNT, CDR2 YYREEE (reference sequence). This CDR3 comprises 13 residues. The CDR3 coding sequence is TGTGCCAGCAGCTTGGGACTTCCCTACGAGCAGTACTTC. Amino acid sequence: CASSLGLPYEQYF.

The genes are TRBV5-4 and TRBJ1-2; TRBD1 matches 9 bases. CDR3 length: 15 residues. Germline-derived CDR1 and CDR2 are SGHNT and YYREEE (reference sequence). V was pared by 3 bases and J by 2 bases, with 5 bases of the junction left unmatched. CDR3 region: CASSWPGQGNYGYTF. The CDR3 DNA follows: TGTGCCAGCAGCTGGCCAGGACAGGGGAACTATGGCTACACCTTC. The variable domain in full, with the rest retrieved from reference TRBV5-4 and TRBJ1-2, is ETGVTQSPTHLIKTRGQQVTLRCSSQSGHNTVSWYQQALGQGPQFIFQYYREEENGRGNFPPRFSGLQFPNYSSELNVNALELDDSALYLCASSWPGQGNYGYTFGSGTRLTVV.

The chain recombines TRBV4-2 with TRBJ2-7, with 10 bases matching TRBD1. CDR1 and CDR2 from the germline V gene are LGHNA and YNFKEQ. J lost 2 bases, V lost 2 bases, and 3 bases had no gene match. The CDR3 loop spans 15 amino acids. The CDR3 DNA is TGTGCCAGCAGCCAACCGGGACAGGGGCCCTACGAGCAGTACTTC. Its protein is CASSQPGQGPYEQYF.

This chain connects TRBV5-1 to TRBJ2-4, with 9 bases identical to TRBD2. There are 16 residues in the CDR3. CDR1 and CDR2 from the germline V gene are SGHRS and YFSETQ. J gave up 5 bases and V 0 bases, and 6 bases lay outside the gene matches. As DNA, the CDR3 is TGCGCCAGCAGCTTGGATATAGCGGGAGTTGAAAACATTCAGTACTTC. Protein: CASSLDIAGVENIQYF.

CDR3 in amino acids: CASRISGAKNEQYF. CDR3 nucleotide sequence: TGTGCCAGCCGGATAAGTGGGGCGAAGAACGAGCAGTACTTC. This rearrangement joins TRBV6-5 to TRBJ2-7; D may be TRBD1 (5 bases). The CDR3 is made up of 14 amino acids. V shed 8 bases and J shed 5 bases, with 19 bases lying between them. The V gene's germline CDR1 is MNHEY and CDR2 SVGAGI.